Below, 6 T cell receptor beta chains from the same sample are listed, as sequenced in a study of blood T cell repertoires in COVID-19. The repertoire was sequenced with immunoSEQ multiplex PCR; TCRdb's copy has only in-frame clones and lacks some. The sample lists fewer than 450,000 clones, over 80% occurring once. The sequenced sample consisted of peripheral blood. These receptors all come from a woman aged 45-59 years with COVID-19, enrolled during active disease.

This clone has just one count. The V gene is TRBV10-3, the J gene TRBJ2-1, with 14 bases aligning to TRBD2. This CDR3 spans 15 amino acids. V was clipped by 7 bases and J by 6 bases; unmatched bases: 5. The germline gives CDR1 ENHRY, CDR2 SYGVKD. The CDR3 region is CAITGGLAGVNEQFF. The CDR3 coding sequence is TGTGCCATCACCGGGGGACTAGCGGGAGTCAATGAGCAGTTCTTC.

The chain has TRBV5-1 and TRBJ1-4, with 11 positions matching TRBD1. The CDR3 covers 16 residues. V lost 4 bases to trimming and J lost 4 bases; unmatched junction nucleotides: 6. The germline V gene encodes CDR1 SGHRS and CDR2 YFSETQ. DNA of the CDR3: TGCGCCAGCAGCCCCGGACAGGGGGCTTTTAATGAAAAACTGTTTTTT. Protein product: CASSPGQGAFNEKLFF.

The chain is built from TRBV7-6 and TRBJ1-1, with 12 positions matching TRBD1. Per germline, CDR1 SGHVS and CDR2 FNYEAQ. The trim removed 5 bases at V and 4 bases at J, leaving 17 bases unmatched. The CDR3 covers 19 residues. The CDR3 protein is CASSLLGQGAPGVSTEAFF. In nucleotides, the CDR3 is TGTGCCAGCAGCCTGCTGGGACAGGGGGCCCCTGGGGTAAGCACTGAAGCTTTCTTT.

V and J are TRBV10-3 and TRBJ1-2; 9 bases are shared with TRBD1. In germline, CDR1 is ENHRY, CDR2 SYGVKD. The CDR3 extends over 13 amino acids. With V trimmed by 4 bases and J by 7 bases, 4 bases remained unmatched. The CDR3 spells CAISGTGEVGYTF. The CDR3 DNA is TGTGCCATCAGTGGGACAGGGGAGGTTGGCTACACCTTC.

V and J are TRBV6-2 or TRBV6-3 and TRBJ2-3; TRBD2 matches 9 bases. This CDR3 spans 17 amino acids. V dropped 0 bases and J dropped 0; count of bases not matched to a gene: 4. CDR1 is MNHEY, CDR2 SVGEGT, per germline. CDR3 DNA: TGTGCCAGCAGTTACTCAATAACTAGCGGGAGCACAGATACGCAGTATTTT. Its protein product is CASSYSITSGSTDTQYF.

This chain links TRBV9 with TRBJ2-3; maybe TRBD2 (6 bases). V was shortened by 1 base and J by 0 bases, with 12 bases between the two germline ends. Per germline, CDR1 SGDLS and CDR2 YYNGEE. This CDR3 region has 16 residues. CDR3 in amino acids: CASSVLGRGSTDTQYF. Written as DNA, the CDR3 is TGTGCCAGCAGCGTATTGGGGCGGGGAAGCACAGATACGCAGTATTTT. Complete variable domain (other parts from reference TRBV9 and TRBJ2-3): DSGVTQTPKHLITATGQRVTLRCSPRSGDLSVYWYQQSLDQGLQFLIQYYNGEERAKGNILERFSAQQFPDLHSELNLSSLELGDSALYFCASSVLGRGSTDTQYFGPGTRLTVL.